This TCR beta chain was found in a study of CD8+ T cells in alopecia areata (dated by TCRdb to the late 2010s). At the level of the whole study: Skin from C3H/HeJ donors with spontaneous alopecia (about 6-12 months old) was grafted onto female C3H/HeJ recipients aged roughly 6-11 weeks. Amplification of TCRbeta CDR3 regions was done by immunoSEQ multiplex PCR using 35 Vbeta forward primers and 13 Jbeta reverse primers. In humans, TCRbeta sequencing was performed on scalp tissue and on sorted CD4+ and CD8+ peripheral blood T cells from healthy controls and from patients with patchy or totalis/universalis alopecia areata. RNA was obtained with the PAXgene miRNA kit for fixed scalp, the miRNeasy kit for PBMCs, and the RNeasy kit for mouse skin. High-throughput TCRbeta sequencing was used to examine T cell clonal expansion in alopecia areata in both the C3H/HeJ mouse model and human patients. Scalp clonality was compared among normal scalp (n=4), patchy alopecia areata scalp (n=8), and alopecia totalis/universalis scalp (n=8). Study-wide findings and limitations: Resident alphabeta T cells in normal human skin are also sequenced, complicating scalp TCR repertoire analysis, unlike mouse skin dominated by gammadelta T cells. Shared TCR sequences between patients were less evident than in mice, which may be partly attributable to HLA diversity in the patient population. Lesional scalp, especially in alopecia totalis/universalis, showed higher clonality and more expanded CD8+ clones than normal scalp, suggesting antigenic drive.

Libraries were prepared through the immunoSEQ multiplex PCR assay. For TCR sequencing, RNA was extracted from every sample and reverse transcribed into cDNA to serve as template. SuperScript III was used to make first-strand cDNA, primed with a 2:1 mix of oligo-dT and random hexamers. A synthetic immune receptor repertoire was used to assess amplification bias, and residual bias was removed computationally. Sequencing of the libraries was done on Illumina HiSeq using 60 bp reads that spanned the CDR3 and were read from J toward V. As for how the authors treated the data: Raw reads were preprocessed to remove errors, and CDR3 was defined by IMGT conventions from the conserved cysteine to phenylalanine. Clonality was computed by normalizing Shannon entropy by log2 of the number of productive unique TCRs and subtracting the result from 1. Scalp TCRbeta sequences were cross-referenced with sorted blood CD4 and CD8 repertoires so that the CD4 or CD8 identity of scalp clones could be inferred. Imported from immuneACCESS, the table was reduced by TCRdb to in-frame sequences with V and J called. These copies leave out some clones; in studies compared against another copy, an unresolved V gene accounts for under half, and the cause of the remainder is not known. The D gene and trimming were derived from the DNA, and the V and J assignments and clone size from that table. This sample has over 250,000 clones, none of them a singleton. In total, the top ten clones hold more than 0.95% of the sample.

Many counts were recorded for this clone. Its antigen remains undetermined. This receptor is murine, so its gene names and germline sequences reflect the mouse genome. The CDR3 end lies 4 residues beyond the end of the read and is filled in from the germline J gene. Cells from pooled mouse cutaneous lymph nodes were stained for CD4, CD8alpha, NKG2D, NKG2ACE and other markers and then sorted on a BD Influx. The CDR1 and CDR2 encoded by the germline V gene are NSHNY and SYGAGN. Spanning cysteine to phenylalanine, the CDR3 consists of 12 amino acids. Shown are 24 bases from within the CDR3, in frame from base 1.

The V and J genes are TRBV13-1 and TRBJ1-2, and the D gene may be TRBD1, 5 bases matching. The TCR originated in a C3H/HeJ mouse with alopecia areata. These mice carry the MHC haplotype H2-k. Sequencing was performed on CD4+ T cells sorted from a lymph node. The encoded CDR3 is CASLELGGDYTF. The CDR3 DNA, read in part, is TGTGCCAGCCTTGAGCTGGGGGGC.